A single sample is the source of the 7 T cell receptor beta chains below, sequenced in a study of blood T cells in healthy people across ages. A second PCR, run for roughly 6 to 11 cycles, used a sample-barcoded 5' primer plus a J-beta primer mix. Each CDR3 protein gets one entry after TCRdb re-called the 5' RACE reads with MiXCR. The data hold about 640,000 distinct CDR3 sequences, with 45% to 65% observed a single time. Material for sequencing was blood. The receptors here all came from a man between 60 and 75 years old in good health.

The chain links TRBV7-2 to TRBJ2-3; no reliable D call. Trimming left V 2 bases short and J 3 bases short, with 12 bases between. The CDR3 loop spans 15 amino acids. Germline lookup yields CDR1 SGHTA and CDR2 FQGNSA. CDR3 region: CASSLFPLSTDTQYF. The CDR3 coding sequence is TGTGCCAGCAGCTTATTCCCCTTATCAACAGATACGCAGTATTTT.

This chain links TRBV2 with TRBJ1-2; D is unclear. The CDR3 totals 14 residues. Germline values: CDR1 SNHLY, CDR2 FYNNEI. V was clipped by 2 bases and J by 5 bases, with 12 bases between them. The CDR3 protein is CASSESTHVYGYTF. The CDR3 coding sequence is TGTGCCAGCAGTGAATCCACCCACGTATATGGCTACACCTTC. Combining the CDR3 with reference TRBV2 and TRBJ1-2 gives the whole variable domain EPEVTQTPSHQVTQMGQEVILRCVPISNHLYFYWYRQILGQKVEFLVSFYNNEISEKSEIFDDQFSVERPDGSNFTLKIRSTKLEDSAMYFCASSESTHVYGYTFGSGTRLTVV.

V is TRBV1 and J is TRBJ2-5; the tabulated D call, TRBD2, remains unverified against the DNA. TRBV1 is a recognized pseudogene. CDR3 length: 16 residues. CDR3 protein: CTSTRTSGRTQETQYF. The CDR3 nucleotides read TGCACCAGCACCCGGACTAGCGGGCGTACCCAAGAGACCCAGTACTTC.

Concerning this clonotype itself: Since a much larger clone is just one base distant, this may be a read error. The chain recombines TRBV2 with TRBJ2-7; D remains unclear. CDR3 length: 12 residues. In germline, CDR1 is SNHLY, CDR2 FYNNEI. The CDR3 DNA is TGTGCCGGCAGTGAAGTCGCCTACGAGCAGTACTTC. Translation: CAGSEVAYEQYF.

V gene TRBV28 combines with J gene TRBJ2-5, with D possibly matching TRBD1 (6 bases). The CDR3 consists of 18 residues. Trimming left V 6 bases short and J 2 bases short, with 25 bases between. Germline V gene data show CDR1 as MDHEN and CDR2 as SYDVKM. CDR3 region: CASSLMGHRVLGQETQYF. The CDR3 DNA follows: TGTGCCAGCAGCTTAATGGGCCACAGGGTTTTGGGGCAAGAGACCCAGTACTTC. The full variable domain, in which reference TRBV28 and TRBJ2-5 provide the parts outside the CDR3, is DVKVTQSSRYLVKRTGEKVFLECVQDMDHENMFWYRQDPGLGLRLIYFSYDVKMKEKGDIPEGYSVSREKKERFSLILESASTNQTSMYLCASSLMGHRVLGQETQYFGPGTRLLVL.

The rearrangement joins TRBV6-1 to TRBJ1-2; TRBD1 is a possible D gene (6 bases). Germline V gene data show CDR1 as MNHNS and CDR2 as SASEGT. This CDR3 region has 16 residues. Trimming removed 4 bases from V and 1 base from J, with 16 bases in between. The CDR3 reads CASSGGRGINNYGYTF. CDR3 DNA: TGTGCCAGCAGTGGCGGTAGGGGGATCAATAACTATGGCTACACCTTC.

The CDR3 protein is CASSLGAGGRQETQYF. For the CDR3, the DNA is TGTGCCAGCAGCTTAGGGGCAGGGGGGAGGCAAGAGACCCAGTACTTC. V usage is TRBV7-2 and J usage is TRBJ2-5, with D possibly being TRBD1 (7 bases). Deletions cut 1 base from V and 2 bases from J, with 14 bases between. CDR1 is SGHTA, CDR2 FQGNSA, per germline. The CDR3 totals 16 residues.